The 9 T cell receptor beta chains listed next were all sequenced from one sample in a study of CXCR3-negative and CXCR3-positive naive CD8 T cells. The TRB libraries of cDNA were built by UMI-labeled 5' RACE. TCRdb reprocessed the 5' RACE reads and stores each CDR3 protein as one record, lacking DNA. Found here are approximately 10,000 distinct CDR3 sequences; the top ten clones hold roughly 2%. Material: naive CXCR3- CD8+ T cells from blood. The subset denotes: CD45RO-CCR7+CD27+CD95- naive CD8+ T cells lacking CXCR3 (TNR3-). Every receptor here comes from a human donor in good health. Some clones in this sample may be carry-over from other donors' samples.

This chain links TRBV6-1 with TRBJ2-7; TCRdb proposes TRBD1, but this gene call is untestable without DNA. Looked up from germline, CDR1 is MNHNS and CDR2 is SASEGT. The length of the CDR3 is 17 residues. Here the CDR3 reads CASSEVGAVATSYEQYF.

The chain has TRBV29-1 and TRBJ2-1; TCRdb's D call of TRBD2 is untestable without DNA. Germline V CDR1 and CDR2: SQVTM, ANQGSEA. The CDR3 spans 16 residues. CDR3 region: CSVLREIGGSYNEQFF.

The rearrangement links TRBV5-1 to TRBJ1-1. The CDR3 runs 15 residues. Germline V gene sequence: CDR1 SGHRS, CDR2 YFSETQ. The CDR3 loop reads CASSLKPARNTEAFF.

The chain employs TRBV19 and TRBJ1-1. Germline lookup yields CDR1 LNHDA and CDR2 SQIVND (reference sequence). This CDR3 has 15 residues. CDR3: CASSIGSYSNTEAFF.

The chain carries TRBV29-1 and TRBJ2-3; TCRdb picks TRBD2, but there is no DNA to check that call. The CDR3 spans 13 residues. Germline V CDR1 and CDR2: SQVTM, ANQGSEA. CDR3 region: CSVPAGFTDTQYF.

The chain joins TRBV9 to TRBJ1-6; as DNA is missing, the TRBD1 call by TCRdb cannot be tested. In germline, CDR1 is SGDLS, CDR2 YYNGEE. The CDR3 has 16 amino acids. CDR3 loop: CASSPGTAGAESPLHF.

This clonotype counts as medium-sized by frequency. The rearrangement joins TRBV15 to TRBJ2-1; TCRdb lists TRBD1, though no DNA is available to test this call. Germline loops: CDR1 LNHNV, CDR2 YYDKDF (reference sequence). The CDR3 extends over 14 amino acids. The CDR3 protein is CATSSRTGVDEQFF.

The chain is built from TRBV29-1 and TRBJ2-7; the D call from TCRdb, TRBD1, cannot be confirmed without DNA. The CDR3 contains 12 residues. Germline CDR1 SQVTM, CDR2 ANQGSEA. This chain's CDR3 is CSVGPGSYEQYF.

In terms of frequency, this clonotype is medium-sized (0.01 to 0.1%). The genes are TRBV29-1 and TRBJ2-1; without DNA, the TCRdb call of TRBD2 cannot be checked. Germline V lookup: CDR1 SQVTM, CDR2 ANQGSEA. The CDR3 is 14 amino acids. The CDR3 reads CSVVMVDRADEQFF.